The clone carrying this T cell receptor beta chain was seen repeatedly, ten times or more. Its antigen remains unidentified. This entry comes from a study of T cells after yellow fever vaccination. TCRdb re-analysed the 5' RACE reads in MiXCR, keeping a single row per CDR3 protein. The sample comprises hundreds of thousands of distinct CDR3 sequences, 8.7% of which are singletons, and 18% rests with the top ten. The length of the CDR3 is 15 residues. Trimming cost V 3 bases and J 4 bases; bases outside gene matches: 4. Germline lookup yields CDR1 MGHRA and CDR2 YSYEKL. General study results and limits: Abundant contaminating clonotypes from the bulk population could appear in FACS-sorted repertoires.

The chain recombines TRBV4-1 with TRBJ2-2, with 8 bases fitting TRBD1. Sample: PBMCs, taken on the day of the first yellow fever vaccination. The receptor's source is a man younger than 35 who received the YFV17D yellow fever vaccine. Here the CDR3 reads CASSHPTGATGELFF. The CDR3 DNA reads as TGCGCCAGCAGCCATCCGACAGGGGCCACCGGGGAGCTGTTTTTT.